The 13 T cell receptor beta chains given below trace back to one sample, sequenced in a study of cytomegalovirus exposure and HLA in healthy donors. The study ran its PCR with 60 Vbeta and 13 Jbeta primers. Assay used: immunoSEQ multiplex PCR; TCRdb lists only in-frame clones, some missing. The profile covers about 170,000 clones, with 65% to 75% appearing a single time and 2% to 2.5% taken by the ten largest. What was sequenced was PBMCs. These receptors were taken from a human donor in good health.

This sequence joins TRBV7-2 and TRBJ1-2, with D unclear. Trimming took 1 base from V and 8 from J, leaving 11 bases between them. CDR3 size: 13 residues. CDR1 SGHTA and CDR2 FQGNSA come from the germline V gene. The CDR3 region is CASSLVPREGYTF. CDR3 DNA: TGTGCCAGCAGCTTAGTCCCCCGGGAGGGCTACACCTTC. Full variable domain (missing parts from reference TRBV7-2 and TRBJ1-2): GAGVSQSPSNKVTEKGKDVELRCDPISGHTALYWYRQSLGQGLEFLIYFQGNSAPDKSGLPSDRFSAERTGGSVSTLTIQRTQQEDSAVYLCASSLVPREGYTFGSGTRLTVV.

The chain uses TRBV5-1 and TRBJ2-1; D gene ambiguous. V was clipped by 7 bases and J by 5 bases, with 10 bases between them. CDR3 size: 12 residues. Looked up from germline, CDR1 is SGHRS and CDR2 is YFSETQ. In nucleotides, the CDR3 is TGCGCCAGCTGTGCGGCAAACAATGAGCAGTTCTTC. This sequence encodes CASCAANNEQFF.

This chain uses TRBV6-5 with TRBJ1-1, with D hard to call. In germline, CDR1 is MNHEY, CDR2 SVGAGI. This CDR3 is built from 13 residues. The V end lost 5 bases, the J end lost 1 base, and 8 bases lay between the germline ends. The CDR3 reads CASSARENTEAFF. CDR3 nucleotide sequence: TGTGCCAGCAGTGCACGGGAGAACACTGAAGCTTTCTTT.

This chain connects TRBV11-2 to TRBJ1-5; 9 bases are shared with TRBD1. V shed 5 bases, J shed 6 bases, and the junction held 5 bases outside the gene matches. The CDR3 consists of 14 residues. Germline assignment: CDR1 SGHAT and CDR2 FQNNGV. The DNA for the CDR3 is TGTGCCAGCAGCCGGACAGGGGTTACTCAGCCCCAGCATTTT. Translating gives CASSRTGVTQPQHF.

This clone was seen just once. V and J are TRBV5-1 and TRBJ2-1; perhaps TRBD2 as D (5 bases). Trimming cost V 0 bases and J 1 base, with 8 bases left between them. CDR3 size: 15 residues. Per the germline V gene, CDR1 is SGHRS and CDR2 is YFSETQ. This CDR3 reads CASSLGGSSYNEQFF. The CDR3 DNA follows: TGCGCCAGCAGCTTGGGCGGGTCTTCCTACAATGAGCAGTTCTTC.

The chain is built from TRBV6-6 and TRBJ1-1; the match to TRBD1 covers 8 bases. Germline loops: CDR1 MNHNY, CDR2 SVGAGI (reference sequence). After removal of 8 bases from V and 1 base from J, the junction contained 3 bases not matched to a gene. The CDR3 extends over 13 amino acids. CDR3 sequence: CASGTGRNTEAFF. DNA for the CDR3: TGTGCCAGCGGGACAGGACGGAACACTGAAGCTTTCTTT.

V is TRBV2 and J is TRBJ1-5; possibly TRBD1 for D (6 bases). The CDR3 runs 14 residues. Per the germline V gene, CDR1 is SNHLY and CDR2 is FYNNEI. V lost 1 base, J lost 6 bases, and 10 bases lay in between. The CDR3 loop is CASSEGTGSQPQHF. As DNA, the CDR3 is TGTGCCAGCAGTGAAGGTACAGGGAGTCAGCCCCAGCATTTT.

This chain joins TRBV30 and TRBJ1-6; possibly TRBD1 for D (5 bases). V was clipped by 6 bases and J by 5 bases, with 11 bases between them. The CDR3 sequence is 13 residues long. The germline V gene has CDR1 GTSNPN and CDR2 SVGIG (reference sequence). CDR3 amino acids: CACRGGNNSPLHF. The CDR3 DNA follows: TGTGCCTGTCGGGGGGGTAATAATTCACCCCTCCACTTT.

This chain links TRBV6-5 with TRBJ1-2; weak D call: TRBD1 (5 bases). The CDR3 spans 13 residues. The V end was cut by 1 base, the J end by 8 bases, with 11 bases between. CDR1 and CDR2 from the germline V gene are MNHEY and SVGAGI. CDR3 nucleotides: TGTGCCAGCAGTTACTTCCCAGGGTTGGGCTACACCTTC. Translating gives CASSYFPGLGYTF.

This chain uses TRBV7-8 with TRBJ2-3; tentative D call: TRBD2 (5 bases). Trimming left V 2 bases short and J 3 bases short, with 15 bases between. Germline V gives CDR1 SGHVS, CDR2 FQNEAQ. The CDR3 consists of 16 residues. CDR3 residues: CASSLTAPLVTDTQYF. The CDR3, as DNA: TGTGCCAGCAGCTTAACCGCACCACTAGTTACAGATACGCAGTATTTT.

This clone was seen only a few times. The chain uses TRBV4-3 and TRBJ1-5; 9 bases line up with TRBD1. Germline values: CDR1 LGHNA, CDR2 YSLEER. The length of the CDR3 is 18 residues. V shed 0 bases and J 0 bases; nucleotides not matched to a gene: 6. Here the CDR3 DNA reads TGCGCCAGCAGCCAAGAAAGGACAGGGGAAAGTAGCAATCAGCCCCAGCATTTT. This codes for CASSQERTGESSNQPQHF.

This clone was counted only a few times. This chain joins TRBV7-9 and TRBJ1-4; D is unresolved. This CDR3 is built from 12 residues. The germline V gene has CDR1 SEHNR and CDR2 FQNEAQ (reference sequence). The V and J ends lost 9 bases and 7 bases respectively, with 12 bases between them. The CDR3 spells CASRAAGEKLFF. DNA for the CDR3: TGTGCCAGTCGGGCCGCGGGTGAAAAACTGTTTTTT.

The chain links TRBV6-1 to TRBJ2-7; D is possibly TRBD1 (5 bases). This CDR3 is built from 13 residues. Per germline, CDR1 MNHNS and CDR2 SASEGT. Trimming shortened V by 7 bases and J by 4 bases, and 14 bases separated the two germline ends. The CDR3 sequence: CASTAGITYEQYF. CDR3 in DNA: TGTGCCAGCACGGCAGGGATAACATACGAGCAGTACTTC.